The clone carrying this TCR beta chain appeared many times. The V gene's germline CDR1 is SGHTA and CDR2 FQGNSA. The V and J ends lost 1 base and 9 bases respectively, with 13 bases between them. This CDR3 contains 15 residues. The sample comes from a study of regulatory T cells in long-lasting Graves disease. As to time point: newly diagnosed GD, antithyroid drugs for less than 3 months. RNA from PBMCs was the source of the TCR library. Library construction for TCR beta used iRepertoire HTBI primers and Arm-PCR of CDR3 regions. TCRdb re-derived calls from the multiplex PCR reads in MiXCR, one entry per CDR3 protein. The table records about half a million distinct CDR3 sequences, around 12% of them present only once. These same records also appear under a second study, on T cells in Graves' hyperthyroidism and ophthalmopathy.

V and J are TRBV7-2 and TRBJ1-6, with D unresolved. The TCR sequence derives from a woman between 25 and 40 years old with Graves disease. This specimen consisted of peripheral blood mononuclear cells (PBMCs), obtained at new diagnosis, from a patient treated with antithyroid drugs. CDR3 nucleotide sequence: TGTGCCAGCAGCTTAGGGCAGGCGAGGCGTTCACCCCTCCACTTT. The encoded protein is CASSLGQARRSPLHF.